These 3 T cell receptor beta chains came from one sample sequenced in a study of blood T cell repertoires in COVID-19. Profiled with immunoSEQ multiplex PCR; TCRdb holds only in-frame clones, not every one. Of under 250,000 clones in the sample, around 88% were seen once. The sequencing input was peripheral blood. The source of these receptors is an elderly woman with COVID-19, enrolled during active disease.

This chain connects TRBV7-2 to TRBJ2-1; maybe TRBD1 (6 bases). This CDR3 region has 15 residues. CDR1 and CDR2 from the germline V gene are SGHTA and FQGNSA. The V end lost 2 bases, the J end lost 7 bases, and 15 bases lay between the germline ends. The CDR3 sequence: CASSLRGGLGNEQFF. The CDR3 coding sequence is TGTGCCAGCAGCTTACGTGGGGGCCTGGGGAATGAGCAGTTCTTC.

The chain carries TRBV14 and TRBJ1-6; 9 bases match TRBD1. V was pared by 0 bases and J by 7 bases, with 10 bases of the junction left unmatched. The germline V gene has CDR1 SGHDN and CDR2 FVKESK. CDR3 length equals 18 residues. For the CDR3, the DNA is TGTGCCAGCAGCCAAGATCGTGGGACAGGGCATGGCAATTCACCCCTCCACTTT. It specifies CASSQDRGTGHGNSPLHF.

This clone has just a few counts. The V and J genes are TRBV29-1 and TRBJ1-2; D unclear. There are 13 residues in the CDR3. CDR1 is SQVTM, CDR2 ANQGSEA, per germline. V shed 7 bases and J shed 4 bases, with 16 bases lying between them. The CDR3 DNA sequence: TGCAGCGGAGCGGACGGCGCGGGCTATGGCTACACCTTC. Amino acid sequence: CSGADGAGYGYTF.